Shown below are 5 T cell receptor beta chains from a single sample sequenced in a study of cytomegalovirus exposure and HLA in healthy donors. Assay used: immunoSEQ multiplex PCR; TCRdb lists only in-frame clones, some missing. The data show roughly 150,000 clones, approximately 88% seen once. The source material was PBMCs. These receptors were obtained from a woman younger than 35 in good health and CMV-seropositive.

CDR3 loop: CASSSPGLARGSEQYF. The CDR3 region has the DNA TGTGCCAGCAGCTCCCCGGGCCTAGCAAGAGGATCCGAGCAGTACTTC. V and J are TRBV5-8 and TRBJ2-7; possible D gene TRBD2, 5 bases. V lost 3 bases and J 6 bases, leaving 22 bases between the germline ends. This CDR3 contains 16 residues. CDR1 SGHTS and CDR2 YDEGEE come from the germline V gene.

The chain links TRBV2 to TRBJ2-5, with D possibly TRBD2 on 5 matching bases. Germline V gene data show CDR1 as SNHLY and CDR2 as FYNNEI. V lost 4 bases and J lost 4, with 16 bases in between. The CDR3 runs to 15 residues. DNA of the CDR3: TGTGCCAGCAGTGGTTCGGGAAGCTTCGGAGAGACCCAGTACTTC. It specifies CASSGSGSFGETQYF.

The gene calls are TRBV15 and TRBJ1-2; no definite D call. Trimming took 0 bases from V and 2 from J, leaving 13 bases between them. This CDR3 region has 16 residues. Germline assignment: CDR1 LNHNV and CDR2 YYDKDF (reference sequence). The CDR3 sequence is CATSRDRELRNYGYTF. The CDR3 region has the DNA TGTGCCACCAGCAGAGATCGGGAATTAAGAAACTATGGCTACACCTTC.

The genes are TRBV6-1 and TRBJ2-7, with a weak D call TRBD1 (6 bases). V was clipped by 4 bases and J by 6 bases, with 13 bases between them. Germline V gives CDR1 MNHNS, CDR2 SASEGT. The CDR3 totals 13 residues. The DNA for the CDR3 is TGTGCCAGCAGTGGGGGGCGCGGAAGCGAGCAGTACTTC. Translation: CASSGGRGSEQYF.

In this sample, this clone turned up once. The CDR3 coding sequence is TGTGCCAGTAGTATGGTTTTTGGGGGGACAGGGATAACGGGAGTCACCTACGAGCAGTACTTC. It codes for CASSMVFGGTGITGVTYEQYF. The genes are TRBV19 and TRBJ2-7; 9 bases match TRBD1. The CDR3 has 21 amino acids. Germline assignment: CDR1 LNHDA and CDR2 SQIVND (reference sequence). The V segment lost 3 bases and the J segment 2 bases; nucleotides outside the gene matches: 23.